Following are 30 T cell receptor beta chains from one sample sequenced in a study of T cell changes during pregnancy in multiple sclerosis. Assay used: immunoSEQ multiplex PCR; TCRdb lists only in-frame clones, some missing. The sample consists of about 41,000 clones, 90% to 95% of them appearing once. The material sequenced was CD8+ T cells from peripheral blood mononuclear cells, taken in the third trimester of pregnancy. These receptor sequences come from a female donor with multiple sclerosis, enrolled in a pregnancy study.

The table lists this clone with a count of one. In nucleotides, the CDR3 is TGTGCCAGCAGCCTGAGCGGAGACAACTACAATGAGCAGTTCTTC. Amino acid sequence: CASSLSGDNYNEQFF. The gene calls are TRBV11-2 and TRBJ2-1; D is perhaps TRBD2 (5 bases). Germline V lookup: CDR1 SGHAT, CDR2 FQNNGV. The V gene lost 5 bases and the J gene lost 3 bases, with 14 bases spanning the gap. This CDR3 contains 15 residues. The variable domain in full, completed from reference TRBV11-2 and TRBJ2-1, reads EAGVAQSPRYKIIEKRQSVAFWCNPISGHATLYWYQQILGQGPKLLIQFQNNGVVDDSQLPKDRFSAERLKGVDSTLKIQPAKLEDSAVYLCASSLSGDNYNEQFFGPGTRLTVL.

The CDR3 loop is CASREGATYNEQFF. CDR3 DNA sequence: TGTGCCAGCAGGGAGGGAGCTACCTACAATGAGCAGTTCTTC. The chain links TRBV27 to TRBJ2-1; D might be TRBD2 (6 bases). Germline assignment: CDR1 MNHEY and CDR2 SMNVEV (reference sequence). Trimming took off 6 bases at V and 2 bases at J, with 11 bases between the two ends. CDR3 size: 14 residues.

The J gene is TRBJ2-5, the V gene TRBV5-1, with TRBD1 identical over 8 bases. Germline V lookup: CDR1 SGHRS, CDR2 YFSETQ. CDR3 length: 16 residues. V shed 9 bases, J shed 0 bases, and the junction held 13 bases outside the gene matches. CDR3 region: CATKRSDRAYQETQYF. The CDR3 nucleotides are TGCGCCACCAAACGGTCGGACAGGGCGTACCAAGAGACCCAGTACTTC.

The chain combines TRBV28 with TRBJ1-1, with D uncertain. Germline CDR1 reads MDHEN; CDR2 reads SYDVKM. The CDR3 is made up of 13 amino acids. V shed 6 bases and J shed 0 bases, with 8 bases lying between them. Written as DNA, the CDR3 is TGTGCCAGCAGCTCTGAGGTGAACACTGAAGCTTTCTTT. It is translated as CASSSEVNTEAFF.

The rearrangement uses TRBV20-1 and TRBJ1-1, with D possibly being TRBD1 (5 bases). The germline CDR1 and CDR2 sequences are DFQATT and SNEGSKA (reference sequence). There are 11 residues in the CDR3. CDR3 DNA sequence: TGCGGGGCCCTGGCGAACACTGAAGCTTTCTTT. Translating it yields CGALANTEAFF.

The V and J genes are TRBV5-1 and TRBJ2-1, with 10 bases that match TRBD2. V trimming: 6 bases; J trimming: 2 bases; junction bases outside the gene matches: 5. CDR3 length equals 15 residues. In germline, CDR1 is SGHRS, CDR2 YFSETQ. The CDR3 region is CASIRTSGTYNEQFF. The CDR3 nucleotides are TGCGCCAGCATTCGAACTAGCGGGACCTACAATGAGCAGTTCTTC. Looking up the rest from reference TRBV5-1 and TRBJ2-1 gives the full variable domain: KAGVTQTPRYLIKTRGQQVTLSCSPISGHRSVSWYQQTPGQGLQFLFEYFSETQRNKGNFPGRFSGRQFSNSRSEMNVSTLELGDSALYLCASIRTSGTYNEQFFGPGTRLTVL.

As concerns this clone: One end of the junction does not line up with germline, which may come from a read error. This chain links TRBV5-4 with TRBJ1-2; 7 bases match TRBD1. The CDR3 covers 14 residues. CDR1 is SGHNT and CDR2 is YYREEE in the germline V gene (reference sequence). CDR3 in amino acids: CASSLRGQNSGYTF. DNA of the CDR3: TGTGCCAGCAGCTTGAGGGGGCAGAACTCTGGCTACACCTTC.

This clone was seen only once. The chain carries TRBV19 and TRBJ1-1; D is undetermined. V lost 7 bases, J lost 0 bases, and 9 bases lay in between. CDR1 is LNHDA and CDR2 is SQIVND in the germline V gene (reference sequence). The CDR3 is 13 amino acids. The CDR3 reads CASIASLNTEAFF. CDR3 nucleotides: TGTGCCAGTATAGCCAGTTTGAACACTGAAGCTTTCTTT.

The chain couples TRBV5-1 to TRBJ2-3, with a possible D match to TRBD2 (7 bases). Trimming took off 3 bases at V and 1 base at J, with 12 bases between the two ends. CDR3 length: 15 residues. CDR1 is SGHRS, CDR2 YFSETQ, per germline. CDR3 sequence reads: CASSWGGRGTDTQYF. CDR3 in DNA: TGCGCCAGCAGCTGGGGGGGCAGGGGCACAGATACGCAGTATTTT.

This chain links TRBV2 with TRBJ1-5, with a weak D call TRBD1 (6 bases). Germline CDR1 and CDR2: SNHLY and FYNNEI. Trimming took off 6 bases at V and 0 bases at J, with 12 bases between the two ends. This CDR3 is built from 15 residues. The chain's CDR3 is CASRATGFSNQPQHF. CDR3 nucleotide sequence: TGTGCCAGCAGGGCCACAGGGTTTAGCAATCAGCCCCAGCATTTT.

The V and J genes are TRBV27 and TRBJ1-1; D perhaps matches TRBD1 (6 bases). V was trimmed by 7 bases and J by 1 base, leaving 16 bases between them. The CDR3 has 15 residues. The germline gives CDR1 MNHEY, CDR2 SMNVEV (reference sequence). The chain's CDR3 is CASIRGGSGNTEAFF. The CDR3 bases are TGTGCCAGCATTCGGGGGGGCTCGGGGAACACTGAAGCTTTCTTT.

V usage is TRBV15 and J usage is TRBJ2-5, with D tentatively TRBD2 (5 bases). V was cut by 2 bases and J by 0 bases, with 10 bases left in between. CDR3 length: 15 amino acids. Germline CDR1 reads LNHNV; CDR2 reads YYDKDF (reference sequence). The DNA of the CDR3 is TGTGCCACCAGCAGAAGTCCGGGATACCAAGAGACCCAGTACTTC. It translates to CATSRSPGYQETQYF.

The chain's CDR3 is CASSVEGAGGYEQFF. The CDR3 bases are TGTGCCAGCAGCGTAGAGGGAGCGGGAGGCTATGAGCAGTTCTTC. The chain combines TRBV9 with TRBJ2-1, with 9 bases fitting TRBD2. This CDR3 is built from 15 residues. With 0 bases clipped from V and 8 bases from J, the junction kept 6 bases outside the gene matches. From germline, CDR1 is SGDLS and CDR2 YYNGEE.

The chain combines TRBV4-2 with TRBJ2-2; maybe TRBD2 (6 bases). Trimming cost V 1 base and J 2 bases, with 14 bases left between them. CDR1 is LGHNA, CDR2 YNFKEQ, per germline. This CDR3 is 17 amino acids long. The CDR3 DNA follows: TGTGCCAGCAGCCAAGGTACCGGGGGAAGTAACACCGGGGAGCTGTTTTTT. It encodes CASSQGTGGSNTGELFF.

The chain links TRBV4-1 to TRBJ2-3; the match to TRBD2 covers 7 bases. J was trimmed by 10 bases and V by 1 base; bases with no gene match: 11. Germline V gives CDR1 MGHRA, CDR2 YSYEKL. The length of the CDR3 is 15 residues. As DNA, the CDR3 is TGCGCCAGCAGCCAAGTACAGCGGGATTGGGTAGCGCAGTATTTT. Encoded protein: CASSQVQRDWVAQYF.

A few counts support this clone. The chain combines TRBV19 with TRBJ2-1, with 7 bases that match TRBD1. After removal of 6 bases from V and 4 bases from J, the junction contained 3 bases not matched to a gene. The CDR3 spans 13 residues. Germline values: CDR1 LNHDA, CDR2 SQIVND (reference sequence). CDR3 loop: CASRIQGYNEQFF. The DNA of the CDR3 is TGTGCCAGTAGGATACAGGGGTACAATGAGCAGTTCTTC. Combining the CDR3 with reference TRBV19 and TRBJ2-1 gives the whole variable domain DGGITQSPKYLFRKEGQNVTLSCEQNLNHDAMYWYRQDPGQGLRLIYYSQIVNDFQKGDIAEGYSVSREKKESFPLTVTSAQKNPTAFYLCASRIQGYNEQFFGPGTRLTVL.

The chain employs TRBV4-3 and TRBJ2-7; D is perhaps TRBD1 (6 bases). With 0 bases removed from V and 3 bases from J, the gap between germline ends came to 15 bases. CDR1 is LGHNA, CDR2 YSLEER, per germline. CDR3 length equals 16 residues. The CDR3 is CASSQDRGAGDYEQYF. As DNA, the CDR3 is TGCGCCAGCAGCCAAGATCGAGGGGCAGGGGACTACGAGCAGTACTTC.

This sequence joins TRBV7-3 and TRBJ2-1; 13 bases are shared with TRBD2. V shed 5 bases and J 5 bases; nucleotides not matched to a gene: 9. The germline V gene has CDR1 SGHTA and CDR2 FQGTGA. This CDR3 has 17 residues. The CDR3 DNA is TGTGCCAGCAGCCCATATCATGGGACTAGCGGGGACAATGAGCAGTTCTTC. Encoded protein: CASSPYHGTSGDNEQFF.

The rearrangement joins TRBV6-1 to TRBJ1-5, with TRBD1 as a possible D gene (6 bases). V was trimmed by 4 bases and J by 4 bases, leaving 14 bases between them. The CDR3 is 15 residues long. Germline V lookup: CDR1 MNHNS, CDR2 SASEGT. As DNA, the CDR3 is TGTGCCAGCAGTGCCCAAACAGGGCGGAATCAGCCCCAGCATTTT. The encoded protein is CASSAQTGRNQPQHF.

The chain couples TRBV4-1 to TRBJ2-1; 7 bases line up with TRBD2. The CDR3 contains 16 residues. Germline V gene data show CDR1 as MGHRA and CDR2 as YSYEKL. Germline trimming cut 4 bases from V and 0 bases from J; bases unmatched to any gene: 6. The CDR3 DNA reads TGCGCCAGCAGCCCCGCGGGGACTATCTCCTACAATGAGCAGTTCTTC. Translation gives CASSPAGTISYNEQFF.

The chain couples TRBV4-1 to TRBJ2-5, with D possibly matching TRBD2 (7 bases). Germline CDR1 reads MGHRA; CDR2 reads YSYEKL. The V gene lost 2 bases and the J gene lost 4 bases, with 14 bases spanning the gap. This CDR3 is 15 amino acids long. CDR3 sequence (DNA): TGCGCCAGCAGCCAAAACGGACTAGGGGGAGAGACCCAGTACTTC. Its translation: CASSQNGLGGETQYF.

The rearrangement links TRBV7-9 to TRBJ2-5, with 14 bases matching TRBD2. V lost 4 bases to trimming and J lost 3 bases; unmatched junction nucleotides: 7. There are 17 residues in the CDR3. Germline V gene data show CDR1 as SEHNR and CDR2 as FQNEAQ (reference sequence). Here the CDR3 reads CASSSGGTSGREETQYF. The CDR3 DNA follows: TGTGCCAGCAGCTCGGGGGGGACTAGCGGGAGAGAAGAGACCCAGTACTTC.

The J gene is TRBJ2-2, the V gene TRBV7-2; no firm D call. The V end lost 2 bases, the J end lost 2 bases, and 9 bases lay between the germline ends. Germline V gene lookup returns CDR1 SGHTA and CDR2 FQGNSA. The CDR3 is made up of 15 amino acids. The CDR3 coding sequence is TGTGCCAGCAGCTTAAAGCTCTTAAACACCGGGGAGCTGTTTTTT. Its translation: CASSLKLLNTGELFF.

V gene TRBV27 combines with J gene TRBJ2-3; 14 bases line up with TRBD2. J was trimmed by 6 bases and V by 7 bases; bases with no gene match: 6. The CDR3 extends over 15 amino acids. Germline V CDR1 and CDR2: MNHEY, SMNVEV (reference sequence). CDR3 DNA: TGTGCCAGCATGGGACTAGCGGGAGCCCCCGATACGCAGTATTTT. This gives the protein CASMGLAGAPDTQYF.

The chain combines TRBV11-2 with TRBJ1-4, with TRBD1 identical over 9 bases. Germline CDR1 and CDR2: SGHAT and FQNNGV. V dropped 5 bases and J dropped 7; count of bases not matched to a gene: 8. The CDR3 spans 15 residues. CDR3 coding DNA: TGTGCCAGCAGCCGATCCGGGACAGGGCGTGAAAAACTGTTTTTT. Translated: CASSRSGTGREKLFF.

This chain connects TRBV30 to TRBJ2-1, with D possibly TRBD2 on 6 matching bases. V was trimmed by 4 bases and J by 5 bases, leaving 15 bases between them. This CDR3 is built from 14 residues. Germline values: CDR1 GTSNPN, CDR2 SVGIG (reference sequence). The CDR3 spells CAWKYGRYDNEQFF. In DNA form, the CDR3 reads TGTGCCTGGAAATACGGGAGATACGACAATGAGCAGTTCTTC.

The rearrangement joins TRBV5-1 to TRBJ2-3, with D possibly TRBD2 on 6 matching bases. Per germline, CDR1 SGHRS and CDR2 YFSETQ. V dropped 3 bases and J dropped 2 bases, with 13 bases sitting between them. This CDR3 contains 15 residues. CDR3 sequence reads: CASSWRDSSTDTQYF. For the CDR3, the DNA is TGCGCCAGCAGCTGGAGGGACTCCTCCACAGATACGCAGTATTTT.

The chain couples TRBV4-1 to TRBJ2-7, with 9 bases aligning to TRBD2. The CDR3 is 15 amino acids. V trimming: 2 bases; J trimming: 5 bases; junction bases outside the gene matches: 7. Per the germline V gene, CDR1 is MGHRA and CDR2 is YSYEKL. As DNA, the CDR3 is TGCGCCAGCAGCCAACTTGGACTAGCGACAGACGAGCAGTACTTC. Translated: CASSQLGLATDEQYF.

This clone was seen just once. The chain carries TRBV19 and TRBJ1-1; D perhaps matches TRBD1 (6 bases). This CDR3 is 16 amino acids long. Trimming removed 1 base from V and 5 bases from J, with 17 bases in between. Per the germline V gene, CDR1 is LNHDA and CDR2 is SQIVND (reference sequence). For the CDR3, the DNA is TGTGCCAGTAGTATAGGAACAAGAGGGGGTCGGACTGAAGCTTTCTTT. Translated: CASSIGTRGGRTEAFF.

The chain employs TRBV18 and TRBJ2-7, with 8 bases identical to TRBD2. V shed 5 bases, J shed 0 bases, and the junction held 3 bases outside the gene matches. Germline CDR1 is KGHSH and CDR2 is LQKENI. The CDR3 is 14 residues long. The CDR3 loop reads CASSAAGGSYEQYF. The CDR3 coding sequence is TGTGCCAGCTCAGCGGCGGGAGGCTCCTACGAGCAGTACTTC.